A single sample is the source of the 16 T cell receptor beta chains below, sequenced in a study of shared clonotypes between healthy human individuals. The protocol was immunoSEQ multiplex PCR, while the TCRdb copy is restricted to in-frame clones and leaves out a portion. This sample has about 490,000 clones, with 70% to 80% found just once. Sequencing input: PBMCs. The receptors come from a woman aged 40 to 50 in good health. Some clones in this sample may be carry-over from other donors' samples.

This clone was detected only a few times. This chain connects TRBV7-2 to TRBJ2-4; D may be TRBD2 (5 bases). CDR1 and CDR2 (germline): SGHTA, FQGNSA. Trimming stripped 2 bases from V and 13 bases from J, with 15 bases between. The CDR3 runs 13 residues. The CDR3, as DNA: TGTGCCAGCAGCTTACGCCCACTAGAGCACCAGTACTTC. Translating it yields CASSLRPLEHQYF.

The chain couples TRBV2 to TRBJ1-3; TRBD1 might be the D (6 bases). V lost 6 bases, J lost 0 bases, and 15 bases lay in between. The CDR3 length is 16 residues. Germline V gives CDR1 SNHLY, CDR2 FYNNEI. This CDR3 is CASRETRGGSGNTIYF. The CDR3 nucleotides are TGTGCCAGCAGGGAGACGAGGGGGGGCTCTGGAAACACCATATATTTT.

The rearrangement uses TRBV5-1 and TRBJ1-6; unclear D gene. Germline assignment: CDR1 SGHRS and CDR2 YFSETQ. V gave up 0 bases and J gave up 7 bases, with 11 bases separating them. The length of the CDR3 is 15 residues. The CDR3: CASSLDGRTNSPLHF. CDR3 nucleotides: TGCGCCAGCAGCTTGGACGGTAGAACCAATTCACCCCTCCACTTT.

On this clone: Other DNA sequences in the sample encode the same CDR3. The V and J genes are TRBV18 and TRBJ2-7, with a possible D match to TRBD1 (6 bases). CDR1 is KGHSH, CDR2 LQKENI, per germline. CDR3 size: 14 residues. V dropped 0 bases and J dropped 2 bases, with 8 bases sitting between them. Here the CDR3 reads CASSPPGTPYEQYF. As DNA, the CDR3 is TGTGCCAGCTCACCACCTGGGACACCCTACGAGCAGTACTTC.

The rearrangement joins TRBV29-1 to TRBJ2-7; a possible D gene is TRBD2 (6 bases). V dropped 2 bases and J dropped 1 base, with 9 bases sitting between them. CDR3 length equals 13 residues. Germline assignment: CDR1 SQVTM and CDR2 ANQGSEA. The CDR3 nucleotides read TGCAGCGTTGAATGGGGGACTTCCTACGAGCAGTACTTC. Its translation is CSVEWGTSYEQYF.

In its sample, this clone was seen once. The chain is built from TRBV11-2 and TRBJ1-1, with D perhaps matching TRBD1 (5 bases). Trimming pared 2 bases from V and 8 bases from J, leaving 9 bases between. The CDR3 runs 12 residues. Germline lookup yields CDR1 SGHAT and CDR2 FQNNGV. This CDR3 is CASSLIGDEAFF. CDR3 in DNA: TGTGCCAGCAGCTTAATCGGGGACGAAGCTTTCTTT.

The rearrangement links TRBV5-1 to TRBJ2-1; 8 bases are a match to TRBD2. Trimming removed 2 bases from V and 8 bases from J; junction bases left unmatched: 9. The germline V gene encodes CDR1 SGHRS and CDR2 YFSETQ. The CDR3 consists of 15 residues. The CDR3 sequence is CASSLSGRGWDEQFF. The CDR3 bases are TGCGCCAGCAGCTTAAGCGGGAGAGGTTGGGATGAGCAGTTCTTC.

The CDR3 protein is CASSQEFGREQFF. As DNA, the CDR3 is TGTGCCAGCAGCCAAGAATTTGGGCGGGAGCAGTTCTTC. This chain joins TRBV4-2 and TRBJ2-1; no clear D gene. The CDR3 extends over 13 amino acids. V shed 0 bases and J shed 10 bases, with 10 bases lying between them. Germline values: CDR1 LGHNA, CDR2 YNFKEQ.

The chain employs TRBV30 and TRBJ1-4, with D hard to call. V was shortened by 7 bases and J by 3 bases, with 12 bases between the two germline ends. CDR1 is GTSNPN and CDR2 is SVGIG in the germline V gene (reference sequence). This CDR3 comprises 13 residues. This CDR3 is CAFAVNANEKLFF. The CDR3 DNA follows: TGTGCCTTTGCAGTCAATGCTAATGAAAAACTGTTTTTT.

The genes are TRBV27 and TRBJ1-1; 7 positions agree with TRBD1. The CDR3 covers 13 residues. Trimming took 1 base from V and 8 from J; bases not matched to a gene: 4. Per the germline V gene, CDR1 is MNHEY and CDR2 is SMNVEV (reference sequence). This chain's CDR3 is CASSLFWDREAFF. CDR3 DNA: TGTGCCAGCAGTTTATTCTGGGACAGAGAAGCTTTCTTT.

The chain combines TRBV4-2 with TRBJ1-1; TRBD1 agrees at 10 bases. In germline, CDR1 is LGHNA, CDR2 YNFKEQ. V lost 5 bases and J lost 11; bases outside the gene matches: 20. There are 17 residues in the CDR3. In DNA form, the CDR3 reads TGTGCCAGCAGCGCACCTTTACCGGGACAGGGGTCCACGCGGGCTTTCTTT. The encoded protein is CASSAPLPGQGSTRAFF.

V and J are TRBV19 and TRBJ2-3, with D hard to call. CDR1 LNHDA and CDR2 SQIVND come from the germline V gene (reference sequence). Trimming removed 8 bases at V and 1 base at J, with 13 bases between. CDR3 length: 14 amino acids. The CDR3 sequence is CASRDPLRTDTQYF. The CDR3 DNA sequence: TGTGCCAGTCGAGACCCTCTCCGCACAGATACGCAGTATTTT.

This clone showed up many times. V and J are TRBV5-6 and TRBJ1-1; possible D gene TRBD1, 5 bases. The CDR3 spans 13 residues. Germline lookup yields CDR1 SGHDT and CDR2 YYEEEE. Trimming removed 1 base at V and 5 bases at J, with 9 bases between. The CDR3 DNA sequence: TGTGCCAGCAGCTTGAAGAGGGGAACTGAAGCTTTCTTT. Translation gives CASSLKRGTEAFF.

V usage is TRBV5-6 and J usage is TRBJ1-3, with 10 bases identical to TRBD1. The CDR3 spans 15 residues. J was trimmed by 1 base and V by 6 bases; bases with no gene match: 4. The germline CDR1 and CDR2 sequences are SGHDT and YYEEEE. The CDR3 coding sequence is TGTGCCAGCACCCGACAGGGGGCTTCTGGAAACACCATATATTTT. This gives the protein CASTRQGASGNTIYF.

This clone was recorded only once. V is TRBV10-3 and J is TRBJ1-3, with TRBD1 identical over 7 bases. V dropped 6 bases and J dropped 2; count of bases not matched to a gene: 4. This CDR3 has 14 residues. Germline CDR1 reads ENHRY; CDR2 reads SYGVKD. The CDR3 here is CAISGTVAGNTIYF. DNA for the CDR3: TGTGCCATCAGCGGGACAGTTGCTGGAAACACCATATATTTT.

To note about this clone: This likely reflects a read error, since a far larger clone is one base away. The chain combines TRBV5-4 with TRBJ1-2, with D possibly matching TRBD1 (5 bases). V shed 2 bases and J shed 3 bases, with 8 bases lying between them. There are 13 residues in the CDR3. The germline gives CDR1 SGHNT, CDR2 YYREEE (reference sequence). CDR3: CASSFLQDYGYTF. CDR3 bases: TGTGCCAGCAGCTTCTTACAGGACTATGGCTACACCTTC.